The 15 T cell receptor beta chains reported below all come from one sample, sequenced in a study of blood T cell repertoires in COVID-19. TCRdb's copy holds only in-frame clones and misses some; the assay was immunoSEQ multiplex PCR. Of about 210,000 clones in the sample, more than 70% are singletons; the top ten hold 8.2%. The sequencing input was peripheral blood. Every receptor here comes from a woman aged 45 to 65 with acute or convalescent COVID-19.

The chain carries TRBV11-2 and TRBJ2-5, with 9 bases aligning to TRBD2. This CDR3 has 15 amino acids. From germline, CDR1 is SGHAT and CDR2 FQNNGV. The ends lost 5 bases at V and 4 bases at J; junction bases unmatched: 8. The CDR3 DNA follows: TGTGCCAGCAGCCAGCAGGGGACTAGCAGAGAGACCCAGTACTTC. Its translation: CASSQQGTSRETQYF.

This rearrangement joins TRBV28 to TRBJ1-1; D is possibly TRBD1 (5 bases). Trimming removed 8 bases from V and 5 bases from J, with 15 bases in between. Germline V gene lookup returns CDR1 MDHEN and CDR2 SYDVKM. The CDR3 spans 13 residues. CDR3 coding DNA: TGTGCCAGCGGGGCGGCCACGCGGACTGAAGCTTTCTTT. Encoded protein: CASGAATRTEAFF.

This chain connects TRBV9 to TRBJ2-2, with 8 bases aligning to TRBD2. The CDR3 covers 16 residues. With 0 bases clipped from V and 6 bases from J, the junction kept 7 bases outside the gene matches. Germline lookup yields CDR1 SGDLS and CDR2 YYNGEE. The DNA of the CDR3 is TGTGCCAGCAGCGTAGGTTTAGCGGGACTCTCCGGGGAGCTGTTTTTT. Amino acids: CASSVGLAGLSGELFF.

This clone appeared a few times. J is TRBJ2-1 and V is TRBV9; 7 bases are a match to TRBD1. The germline V gene encodes CDR1 SGDLS and CDR2 YYNGEE. The CDR3 length is 15 residues. The V gene end was trimmed by 3 bases and the J gene end by 2 bases; junction bases not matched to a gene: 5. CDR3 in amino acids: CASSAGQITYNEQFF. The CDR3 DNA follows: TGTGCCAGCAGCGCGGGACAGATAACCTACAATGAGCAGTTCTTC.

The chain links TRBV6-5 to TRBJ2-7; 12 bases line up with TRBD2. V trimming: 1 base; J trimming: 2 bases; junction bases outside the gene matches: 3. This CDR3 comprises 16 residues. Germline CDR1 is MNHEY and CDR2 is SVGAGI. The CDR3 loop is CASSYLSSGRAYEQYF. The CDR3 DNA follows: TGTGCCAGCAGTTACTTGTCTAGCGGGAGGGCCTACGAGCAGTACTTC.

The gene calls are TRBV5-1 and TRBJ2-7, with TRBD2 matching 11 bases. Germline CDR1 and CDR2: SGHRS and YFSETQ. The CDR3 loop spans 14 amino acids. V lost 2 bases and J lost 3; bases outside the gene matches: 1. The CDR3 DNA reads TGCGCCAGCAGCTTCACTAGCGGGAGCTACGAGCAGTACTTC. Encoded protein: CASSFTSGSYEQYF.

This clone appeared once. This specimen includes other DNA sequences encoding the same CDR3. The CDR3 DNA follows: TGTGCCAGCAGCCAAAGGGGGTATGGCTACACCTTC. This sequence encodes CASSQRGYGYTF. This chain uses TRBV14 with TRBJ1-2; D is perhaps TRBD1 (6 bases). Germline V gene lookup returns CDR1 SGHDN and CDR2 FVKESK. The CDR3 consists of 12 residues. V was clipped by 2 bases and J by 5 bases, with 6 bases between them.

The chain links TRBV19 to TRBJ2-1, with D maybe TRBD2 (5 bases). Trimming shortened V by 3 bases and J by 4 bases, and 7 bases separated the two germline ends. CDR3 length: 13 residues. The germline V gene encodes CDR1 LNHDA and CDR2 SQIVND (reference sequence). The CDR3 loop reads CASSIGIYNEQFF. The DNA for the CDR3 is TGTGCCAGTAGTATCGGGATATACAATGAGCAGTTCTTC.

This clone was observed a few times. The chain couples TRBV6-5 to TRBJ2-7; 10 bases match TRBD2. The CDR3 extends over 13 amino acids. Germline-derived CDR1 and CDR2 are MNHEY and SVGAGI. Unmatched junction bases numbered 9, after V lost 9 bases and J lost 7 bases. The CDR3 bases are TGTGCCAGTAGCAGAGCGGGAGGGGGTGAGCAGTACTTC. Amino acids: CASSRAGGGEQYF.

The chain combines TRBV5-4 with TRBJ2-2; a possible D gene is TRBD1 (5 bases). Germline V CDR1 and CDR2: SGHNT, YYREEE (reference sequence). CDR3 length: 15 amino acids. V was trimmed by 4 bases and J by 4 bases, leaving 14 bases between them. DNA of the CDR3: TGTGCCAGCAGCATGGCTACAGGAATCACCGGGGAGCTGTTTTTT. Translated: CASSMATGITGELFF. Filled out from reference TRBV5-4 and TRBJ2-2, the complete variable domain reads ETGVTQSPTHLIKTRGQQVTLRCSSQSGHNTVSWYQQALGQGPQFIFQYYREEENGRGNFPPRFSGLQFPNYSSELNVNALELDDSALYLCASSMATGITGELFFGEGSRLTVL.

CDR3 sequence: CATSMHRGPGTEAFF. The DNA of the CDR3 is TGTGCCACCAGCATGCACAGGGGGCCGGGCACTGAAGCTTTCTTT. The chain has TRBV15 and TRBJ1-1, with 9 bases identical to TRBD1. This CDR3 region has 15 residues. Germline V lookup: CDR1 LNHNV, CDR2 YYDKDF (reference sequence). V trimming: 4 bases; J trimming: 4 bases; junction bases outside the gene matches: 7.

The V gene is TRBV27, the J gene TRBJ2-7; possible D gene TRBD1, 6 bases. The germline V gene encodes CDR1 MNHEY and CDR2 SMNVEV (reference sequence). The CDR3 extends over 14 amino acids. Trimming took off 3 bases at V and 7 bases at J, with 16 bases between the two ends. The CDR3 DNA reads TGTGCCAGCAGTTTCAGACAGGCCCTTGGAGAGCAGTACTTC. Amino acids: CASSFRQALGEQYF.

The V call is TRBV9, the J call TRBJ2-3, with 10 bases fitting TRBD2. The CDR3 spans 16 residues. With V trimmed by 4 bases and J by 5 bases, 10 bases remained unmatched. The V gene's germline CDR1 is SGDLS and CDR2 YYNGEE. CDR3 sequence: CASSFRLAGGLDTQYF. CDR3 bases: TGTGCCAGCAGCTTCCGTTTAGCGGGAGGTTTAGATACGCAGTATTTT.

This chain uses TRBV9 with TRBJ2-5, with D tentatively TRBD2 (6 bases). This CDR3 has 14 residues. Per the germline V gene, CDR1 is SGDLS and CDR2 is YYNGEE. V lost 3 bases, J lost 7 bases, and 16 bases lay in between. The CDR3 DNA reads TGTGCCAGCAGCGCCGGAGGGGACTTACGGACCCAGTACTTC. It is translated as CASSAGGDLRTQYF.

This rearrangement joins TRBV24-1 to TRBJ2-3; possible D gene TRBD2, 6 bases. V was trimmed by 4 bases and J by 7 bases, leaving 17 bases between them. CDR1 and CDR2 from the germline V gene are KGHDR and SFDVKD. CDR3 size: 15 residues. In nucleotides, the CDR3 is TGTGCCACCAGTGACTCCCGGGACTGGGGGTATACGCAGTATTTT. Translated, it gives CATSDSRDWGYTQYF.